The 15 T cell receptor beta chains below come from one sample, sequenced in a study of blood T cell repertoires in COVID-19. Sequencing was performed with immunoSEQ multiplex PCR; in TCRdb, only in-frame clones are kept and a portion is missing. Of 350,000 to 450,000 clones listed, approximately 89% are singletons. The sample taken for sequencing was PBMCs or T cells enriched from blood (not recorded which). These receptors were obtained from a woman aged 25 to 39 who had recovered from COVID-19.

The CDR3, as DNA: TGTGCCAGCAGCTACCTTCTTCGATCTAGCGGGGTAGTGAATGAGCAGTTCTTC. It specifies CASSYLLRSSGVVNEQFF. The J gene is TRBJ2-1, the V gene TRBV11-2; 9 nucleotides line up with TRBD2. The CDR3 extends over 18 amino acids. The V gene end was trimmed by 4 bases and the J gene end by 7 bases; junction bases not matched to a gene: 17. Germline loops: CDR1 SGHAT, CDR2 FQNNGV. Full variable domain (rest looked up from reference TRBV11-2 and TRBJ2-1): EAGVAQSPRYKIIEKRQSVAFWCNPISGHATLYWYQQILGQGPKLLIQFQNNGVVDDSQLPKDRFSAERLKGVDSTLKIQPAKLEDSAVYLCASSYLLRSSGVVNEQFFGPGTRLTVL.

As to this clone: This sample includes further DNA sequences coding for the same CDR3. The chain links TRBV9 to TRBJ2-7; D is perhaps TRBD2 (5 bases). There are 13 residues in the CDR3. Germline V gives CDR1 SGDLS, CDR2 YYNGEE. The germline V and J ends were trimmed by 0 bases and 3 bases, with 7 bases remaining between them. CDR3: CASSVDGGYEQYF. The CDR3 DNA sequence: TGTGCCAGCAGCGTAGATGGAGGCTACGAGCAGTACTTC.

For this clone: The same CDR3 arises from other DNA sequences in this sample as well. The chain's CDR3 is CASSQAGVETQYF. The CDR3, as DNA: TGTGCCAGCAGCCAAGCGGGGGTGGAGACCCAGTACTTC. V gene TRBV4-2 combines with J gene TRBJ2-5, with D tentatively TRBD2 (6 bases). V shed 1 base and J shed 5 bases, with 8 bases lying between them. Looked up from germline, CDR1 is LGHNA and CDR2 is YNFKEQ. The CDR3 runs 13 residues.

The chain links TRBV12-3 or TRBV12-4 to TRBJ2-3; D remains ambiguous. The CDR3 length is 10 residues. V lost 5 bases, J lost 7 bases, and 4 bases lay in between. The CDR3 DNA reads as TGTGCCAGCAGTCAGAATACGCAGTATTTT. Protein sequence: CASSQNTQYF.

This clone was counted a single time. The chain employs TRBV2 and TRBJ1-1; 7 bases match TRBD1. This CDR3 has 15 amino acids. V was clipped by 7 bases and J by 11 bases; unmatched bases: 19. Germline CDR1 SNHLY, CDR2 FYNNEI. The CDR3 here is CASIFKPGQIIWAFF. In DNA form, the CDR3 reads TGTGCCAGCATATTCAAACCGGGACAGATTATCTGGGCTTTCTTT.

The chain recombines TRBV29-1 with TRBJ1-2; 8 nucleotides agree with TRBD1. V shed 6 bases, J shed 2 bases, and the junction held 5 bases outside the gene matches. This CDR3 region has 13 residues. Germline-derived CDR1 and CDR2 are SQVTM and ANQGSEA. CDR3 residues: CSVETGENYGYTF. DNA for the CDR3: TGCAGCGTCGAGACAGGGGAAAACTATGGCTACACCTTC.

The V and J genes are TRBV28 and TRBJ1-5; no reliable D call. Germline CDR1 reads MDHEN; CDR2 reads SYDVKM. V was clipped by 3 bases and J by 3 bases, with 12 bases between them. The CDR3 length is 15 residues. The DNA of the CDR3 is TGTGCCAGCAGTTTTCCGCGGAGGGCCAATCAGCCCCAGCATTTT. This codes for CASSFPRRANQPQHF.

This chain joins TRBV6-5 and TRBJ1-2; 12 positions match TRBD1. The CDR3 spans 15 residues. CDR1 is MNHEY and CDR2 is SVGAGI in the germline V gene. After removal of 2 bases from V and 7 bases from J, the junction contained 5 bases not matched to a gene. CDR3 loop: CASSYRGQGAGGYTF. The CDR3 nucleotides read TGTGCCAGCAGTTACCGGGGACAGGGGGCGGGTGGCTACACCTTC.

The chain combines TRBV29-1 with TRBJ2-1; 9 bases match TRBD2. Losses at the gene ends were 6 bases for V and 0 bases for J; bases not matched to a gene: 9. Per the germline V gene, CDR1 is SQVTM and CDR2 is ANQGSEA. This CDR3 has 16 residues. CDR3 residues: CSVPSGSGSSYNEQFF. CDR3 nucleotides: TGCAGCGTGCCGAGCGGTAGCGGGAGCTCCTACAATGAGCAGTTCTTC.

The chain couples TRBV11-2 to TRBJ2-7, with a tentative D call TRBD1 (6 bases). V lost 5 bases and J 3 bases, leaving 11 bases between the germline ends. The CDR3 spans 13 residues. Per the germline V gene, CDR1 is SGHAT and CDR2 is FQNNGV. The DNA of the CDR3 is TGTGCCAGCAGCATGCTACAGGGCTACGAGCAGTACTTC. Translating it yields CASSMLQGYEQYF.

The chain is built from TRBV7-2 and TRBJ2-1, with a weak D call TRBD2 (7 bases). Trimming removed 2 bases at V and 6 bases at J, with 14 bases between. The germline gives CDR1 SGHTA, CDR2 FQGNSA. The CDR3 has 15 residues. The CDR3 DNA follows: TGTGCCAGCAGCTTACGGGGGGCCTCCCGCAATGAGCAGTTCTTC. It specifies CASSLRGASRNEQFF.

CDR3 in amino acids: CASSRSGRETQYF. CDR3 nucleotides: TGTGCCAGCAGCCGTAGCGGGAGAGAGACCCAGTACTTC. The rearrangement links TRBV11-2 to TRBJ2-5; TRBD2 matches at 9 bases. CDR1 and CDR2 (germline): SGHAT, FQNNGV. The CDR3 length is 13 residues. V dropped 5 bases and J dropped 4; count of bases not matched to a gene: 2.

This clone appeared a single time. The chain joins TRBV5-4 to TRBJ2-7; tentative D call: TRBD2 (6 bases). There are 14 residues in the CDR3. Trimming stripped 3 bases from V and 4 bases from J, with 14 bases between. In germline, CDR1 is SGHNT, CDR2 YYREEE (reference sequence). CDR3 bases: TGTGCCAGCAGCTCCGCCCCCGGGAGTTACGAGCAGTACTTC. It yields the protein CASSSAPGSYEQYF.

The rearrangement uses TRBV30 and TRBJ2-7; a possible D gene is TRBD2 (6 bases). The CDR3 totals 14 residues. The V gene lost 2 bases and the J gene lost 3 bases, with 14 bases spanning the gap. CDR1 and CDR2 from the germline V gene are GTSNPN and SVGIG (reference sequence). The DNA for the CDR3 is TGTGCCTGGAGTCGTTTAGCGGAATACTACGAGCAGTACTTC. This sequence encodes CAWSRLAEYYEQYF.

CDR3 sequence reads: CASSIGSREIAKNIQYF. CDR3 bases: TGTGCCAGTAGTATCGGGTCCCGTGAGATAGCCAAAAACATTCAGTACTTC. V and J are TRBV19 and TRBJ2-4, with D unresolved. This CDR3 contains 17 residues. Germline V gene data show CDR1 as LNHDA and CDR2 as SQIVND (reference sequence). The V end was cut by 3 bases, the J end by 0 bases, with 15 bases between. The whole variable domain, filled in from reference TRBV19 and TRBJ2-4, reads DGGITQSPKYLFRKEGQNVTLSCEQNLNHDAMYWYRQDPGQGLRLIYYSQIVNDFQKGDIAEGYSVSREKKESFPLTVTSAQKNPTAFYLCASSIGSREIAKNIQYFGAGTRLSVL.